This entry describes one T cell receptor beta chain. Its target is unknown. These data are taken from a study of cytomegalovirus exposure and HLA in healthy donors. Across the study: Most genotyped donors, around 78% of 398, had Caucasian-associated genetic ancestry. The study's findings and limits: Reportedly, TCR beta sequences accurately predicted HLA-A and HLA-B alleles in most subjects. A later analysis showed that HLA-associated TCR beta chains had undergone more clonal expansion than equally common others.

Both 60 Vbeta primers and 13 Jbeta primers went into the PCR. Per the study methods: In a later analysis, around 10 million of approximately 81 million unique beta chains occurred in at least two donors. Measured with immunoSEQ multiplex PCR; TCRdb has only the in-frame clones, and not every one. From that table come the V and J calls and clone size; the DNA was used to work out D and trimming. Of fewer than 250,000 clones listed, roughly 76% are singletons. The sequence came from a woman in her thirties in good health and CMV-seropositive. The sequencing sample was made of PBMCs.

Written as DNA, the CDR3 is TGTGCCAGCAGCTTCAGGGGCAGTATCTACGAGCAGTACTTC. This translates into CASSFRGSIYEQYF. V and J are TRBV7-2 and TRBJ2-7; D might be TRBD1 (6 bases). V shed 3 bases and J shed 3 bases, with 12 bases lying between them. Germline V gene sequence: CDR1 SGHTA, CDR2 FQGNSA. The CDR3 has 14 residues.